This TCR beta chain was documented in a study of blood T cell repertoires in COVID-19. Study-wide background: Samples representing acute and convalescent COVID-19 were sourced from the United States, Italy and Spain. T cells, B-cell-depleted T cells, or PBMCs provided the cDNA or gDNA that served as material.

Measured with immunoSEQ multiplex PCR; TCRdb has only the in-frame clones, and not every one. The sample contains about 94,000 clones, roughly 84% of which appear only once. CDR1 and CDR2 (germline): SGHVS, FNYEAQ. V was pared by 0 bases and J by 5 bases, with 0 bases of the junction left unmatched. The length of the CDR3 is 14 residues. The clonotype originates from a woman older than 75 with acute or convalescent COVID-19. Sequenced: peripheral blood. The chain joins TRBV7-6 to TRBJ2-1; 8 nucleotides agree with TRBD1. This CDR3 reads CASSLAGQDNEQFF. DNA of the CDR3: TGTGCCAGCAGCTTAGCGGGACAGGACAATGAGCAGTTCTTC.